Listed below are T cell receptor beta chains from one sample, sequenced in a study of metastatic and nonmetastatic thyroid tumors. TCRdb re-called the PCR reads through MiXCR. This sample has 9,500 to 15,000 clones, with 30% to 35% found just once. Sequencing input: tumor tissue. Source of these receptors: a female donor with papillary thyroid cancer or a benign thyroid nodule (not recorded which). Some clones in this sample may be carry-over from other donors' samples. Each CDR3 is given with its conserved first and last residue. Each record gives: D gene, clone size, V gene, J gene, CDR3 protein, CDR3 DNA. The D gene is left open where the match is weak. Size tells how often a clone was seen (once, few, many) or the class of an expanded clone, and some rows leave it out.

NA	many	TRBV5-4	TRBJ1-5	CASSLAGRDQPQHF	TGTGCCAGCAGCTTGGCAGGGAGGGACCAGCCCCAGCATTTT
NA	few	TRBV12-3/TRBV12-4	TRBJ2-3	CASRLGSTDTQYF	TGTGCCAGCAGGCTCGGGAGCACAGATACGCAGTATTTT
TRBD2	medium-sized	TRBV12-3/TRBV12-4	TRBJ2-1	CASSLASGSWEQFF	TGTGCCAGCAGTTTAGCTAGCGGGAGCTGGGAGCAGTTCTTC
TRBD1	medium-sized	TRBV20-1	TRBJ2-7	CSARHRDRGYYEQYF	TGCAGTGCTAGGCACCGGGACAGGGGATACTACGAGCAGTACTTC
TRBD2	few	TRBV27	TRBJ2-7	CASSWTSGGPGYEQYF	TGTGCCAGCAGTTGGACTAGCGGGGGCCCCGGTTACGAGCAGTACTTC
TRBD2	NA	TRBV28	TRBJ2-2	CASTNSGFARTGELFF	TGTGCCAGCACCAATAGCGGGTTCGCTCGAACCGGGGAGCTGTTTTTT
NA	NA	TRBV5-1	TRBJ2-7	CASSFGRGGSYEQYF	TGCGCCAGCAGCTTCGGCAGAGGGGGCTCCTACGAGCAGTACTTC
NA	NA	TRBV9	TRBJ2-7	CAISVASGMGDQYF	TGTGCCATCAGCGTAGCTTCGGGGATGGGCGATCAGTACTTC
TRBD1	few	TRBV19	TRBJ1-1	CATRTGEGDPFF	TGTGCCACACGGACAGGGGAAGGGGACCCTTTCTTT
TRBD2	NA	TRBV5-1	TRBJ2-7	CASSLAGVLAGDPRNSYEQYF	TGCGCCAGCAGCTTGGCCGGCGTTCTAGCGGGAGACCCCCGCAATTCCTACGAGCAGTACTTC
NA	few	TRBV12-3/TRBV12-4	TRBJ2-7	CASSLVSYEQYF	TGTGCCAGCAGTTTAGTTTCCTACGAGCAGTACTTC
NA	medium-sized	TRBV19	TRBJ2-7	CASSSAEGDIYEQYF	TGTGCCAGTAGTTCGGCGGAGGGGGACATCTACGAGCAGTACTTC
TRBD1	NA	TRBV19	TRBJ2-1	CASSGGDRFDNEQFF	TGTGCCAGTAGTGGTGGGGACAGGTTCGACAATGAGCAGTTCTTC
NA	NA	TRBV7-2	TRBJ2-3	CASSLAPGTYTQYF	TGTGCCAGCAGCTTAGCGCCCGGGACTTATACGCAGTATTTT
NA	NA	TRBV28	TRBJ1-2	CASSLSGPLVGYTF	TGTGCCAGCAGTTTATCCGGTCCACTAGTTGGCTACACCTTC
NA	NA	TRBV30	TRBJ2-7	CAWRMTGTYEQYF	TGTGCCTGGAGAATGACAGGTACCTACGAGCAGTACTTC
NA	NA	TRBV12-3/TRBV12-4	TRBJ1-1	CASSFGWARRNTEAFF	TGTGCCAGCAGTTTTGGGTGGGCACGGAGGAACACTGAAGCTTTCTTT
NA	few	TRBV28	TRBJ1-2	CASSVDGNDGYTF	TGTGCCAGCAGCGTCGATGGGAACGATGGCTACACCTTC
NA	many	TRBV3-1	TRBJ1-2	CASSPGTAPRGYTF	TGTGCCAGCAGCCCTGGGACCGCCCCGCGGGGCTACACCTTC
NA	few	TRBV2	TRBJ2-2	CASSEGRQGGGTGELFF	TGTGCCAGCAGTGAAGGAAGACAGGGAGGAGGCACCGGGGAGCTGTTTTTT
NA	NA	TRBV4-2	TRBJ2-1	CASSQELGGYNEQFF	TGTGCCAGCAGCCAAGAGCTGGGCGGGTACAATGAGCAGTTCTTC
NA	medium-sized	TRBV28	TRBJ2-7	CASSGIRDPLYEQYF	TGTGCCAGCAGCGGGATCCGGGACCCGCTCTACGAGCAGTACTTC
NA	NA	TRBV6-6	TRBJ2-1	CASSYNGAYNEQFF	TGTGCCAGCAGTTACAACGGAGCCTACAATGAGCAGTTCTTC
NA	NA	TRBV3-1	TRBJ1-1	CASSQGRNTEAFF	TGTGCCAGCAGCCAGGGGAGGAACACTGAAGCTTTCTTT
TRBD2	few	TRBV6-2/TRBV6-3	TRBJ2-7	CATLAGDYEQYF	TGTGCCACCTTAGCGGGGGACTACGAGCAGTACTTC
TRBD1	medium-sized	TRBV10-1	TRBJ1-1	CASSETGATEAFF	TGCGCCAGCAGTGAGACAGGGGCGACTGAAGCTTTCTTT
NA	few	TRBV20-1	TRBJ1-2	CSQTESYYGYTF	TGCAGCCAGACAGAAAGTTACTATGGCTACACCTTC
TRBD2	NA	TRBV28	TRBJ2-2	CASSRTSASGELFF	TGTGCCAGCAGTAGAACTAGCGCCTCCGGGGAGCTGTTTTTT
TRBD2	NA	TRBV18	TRBJ2-7	CASSPGTSGSEQYF	TGTGCCAGCTCACCCGGGACTAGCGGGAGCGAGCAGTACTTC
NA	many	TRBV29-1	TRBJ2-1	CSVEDTVRNEQFF	TGCAGCGTTGAAGACACAGTGCGAAATGAGCAGTTCTTC
NA	few	TRBV7-6	TRBJ1-5	CASSLANQPQHF	TGTGCCAGCAGCTTAGCTAATCAGCCCCAGCATTTT
TRBD1	NA	TRBV6-1	TRBJ1-1	CASTQGPVGTAEAFF	TGTGCCAGCACCCAAGGGCCCGTCGGGACAGCTGAAGCTTTCTTT
NA	NA	TRBV11-2	TRBJ1-2	CASSPSGGGNYGYTF	TGTGCCAGCAGCCCTTCGGGGGGAGGTAACTATGGCTACACCTTC
NA	few	TRBV6-1	TRBJ1-1	CASRRTQGRAFF	TGTGCCAGCAGACGGACTCAGGGAAGGGCTTTCTTT
NA	few	TRBV4-1	TRBJ2-1	CASSQRRSEQFF	TGCGCCAGCAGCCAGCGGAGGAGCGAGCAGTTCTTC
TRBD1	NA	TRBV6-1	TRBJ1-1	CASSQQGGLNTEAFF	TGTGCCAGCAGTCAACAGGGGGGTCTGAACACTGAAGCTTTCTTT
NA	medium-sized	TRBV6-1	TRBJ1-5	CASSGSNQPQHF	TGTGCCAGCAGTGGTAGCAATCAGCCCCAGCATTTT
NA	NA	TRBV4-2	TRBJ1-5	CASSQRTQQTRPQHF	TGTGCCAGCAGCCAACGGACCCAACAAACCAGGCCCCAGCATTTT
NA	many	TRBV30	TRBJ2-3	CAWRWRLDTGTQYF	TGTGCCTGGAGGTGGAGACTAGACACAGGTACGCAGTATTTT
TRBD1	NA	TRBV7-8	TRBJ2-7	CASSSPPGQGDSYEQYF	TGTGCCAGCAGCTCACCCCCGGGACAGGGGGACTCCTACGAGCAGTACTTC
NA	few	TRBV28	TRBJ2-7	CASSPSGTREQYF	TGTGCCAGCAGTCCCTCCGGGACTCGCGAGCAGTACTTC
NA	NA	TRBV18	TRBJ2-3	CASSPRVDTQYF	TGTGCCAGCTCACCACGGGTTGATACGCAGTATTTT
TRBD1	NA	TRBV9	TRBJ1-6	CASSSRDRGGNSLIHF	TGTGCCAGCAGCTCCCGGGACAGGGGAGGCAATTCACTCATCCACTTT
NA	NA	TRBV3-1	TRBJ1-1	CASSQGPTEAFF	TGTGCCAGCAGCCAGGGGCCGACTGAAGCTTTCTTT
TRBD2	NA	TRBV24-1	TRBJ2-3	CATSDPGTSGRRDTQYF	TGTGCCACCAGTGATCCTGGGACTAGCGGGAGGAGGGATACGCAGTATTTT
TRBD1	many	TRBV11-1	TRBJ1-2	CASSLPSDRVAYGYTF	TGTGCCAGCAGCCTCCCCTCGGACAGGGTCGCCTATGGCTACACCTTC
TRBD2	NA	TRBV18	TRBJ2-5	CASSPYGGNQETQYF	TGTGCCAGCTCACCGTACGGGGGGAATCAAGAGACCCAGTACTTC
NA	NA	TRBV2	TRBJ2-2	CASCSSGVSIGELFF	TGTGCCAGCTGCAGTTCGGGGGTCTCGATCGGGGAGCTGTTTTTT
TRBD2	NA	TRBV4-3	TRBJ2-1	CASSQDGSSGEQFF	TGCGCCAGCAGCCAAGATGGGTCTAGCGGTGAGCAGTTCTTC
NA	once	TRBV20-1	TRBJ2-2	CSARENTGELFF	TGCAGTGCTAGAGAAAACACCGGGGAGCTGTTTTTT
NA	many	TRBV4-2	TRBJ1-3	CASSQGQLHSGNTIYF	TGTGCCAGCAGCCAAGGTCAACTCCACTCTGGAAACACCATATATTTT
NA	many	TRBV7-9	TRBJ1-6	CASSLDSLKNSPLHF	TGTGCCAGCAGCTTAGATAGTCTAAAGAATTCACCCCTCCACTTT
NA	few	TRBV10-1	TRBJ2-1	CASSESGSDEQFF	TGCGCCAGCAGTGAGTCCGGGTCAGATGAGCAGTTCTTC
TRBD1	medium-sized	TRBV5-1	TRBJ2-7	CASSLDPTGATDEQYF	TGCGCCAGCAGCTTGGACCCGACAGGGGCTACCGACGAGCAGTACTTC
NA	NA	TRBV6-5	TRBJ2-7	CASSYGGSYEQYF	TGTGCCAGCAGTTACGGGGGCTCCTACGAGCAGTACTTC
NA	NA	TRBV12-3/TRBV12-4	TRBJ2-7	CASRVSGSPYEQYF	TGTGCCAGCAGAGTGTCGGGTTCCCCCTACGAGCAGTACTTC
NA	NA	TRBV29-1	TRBJ2-1	CSVELGHSSYNEQFF	TGCAGCGTTGAGTTGGGACACAGCTCCTACAATGAGCAGTTCTTC
NA	NA	TRBV28	TRBJ1-1	CASSDKRTLNTEAFF	TGTGCCAGCAGTGACAAAAGGACCTTGAACACTGAAGCTTTCTTT
NA	many	TRBV29-1	TRBJ2-1	CSAGDNEQFF	TGCAGCGCTGGGGACAATGAGCAGTTCTTC
TRBD1	medium-sized	TRBV7-2	TRBJ1-6	CASSLRGTGGFNSPLHF	TGTGCCAGCAGCTTACGGGGGACAGGGGGCTTTAATTCACCCCTCCACTTT